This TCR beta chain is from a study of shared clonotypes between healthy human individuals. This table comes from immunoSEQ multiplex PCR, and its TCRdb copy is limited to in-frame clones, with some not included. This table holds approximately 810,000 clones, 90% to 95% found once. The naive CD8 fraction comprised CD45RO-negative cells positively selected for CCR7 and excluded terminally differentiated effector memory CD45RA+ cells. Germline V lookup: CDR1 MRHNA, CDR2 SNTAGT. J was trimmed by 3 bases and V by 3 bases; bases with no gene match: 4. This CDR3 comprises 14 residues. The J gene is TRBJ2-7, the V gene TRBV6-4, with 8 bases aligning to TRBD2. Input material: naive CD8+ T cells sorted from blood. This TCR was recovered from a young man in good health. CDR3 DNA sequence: TGTGCCAGCAGTGATAGGGCGGGAGGCTACGAGCAGTACTTC. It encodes CASSDRAGGYEQYF.